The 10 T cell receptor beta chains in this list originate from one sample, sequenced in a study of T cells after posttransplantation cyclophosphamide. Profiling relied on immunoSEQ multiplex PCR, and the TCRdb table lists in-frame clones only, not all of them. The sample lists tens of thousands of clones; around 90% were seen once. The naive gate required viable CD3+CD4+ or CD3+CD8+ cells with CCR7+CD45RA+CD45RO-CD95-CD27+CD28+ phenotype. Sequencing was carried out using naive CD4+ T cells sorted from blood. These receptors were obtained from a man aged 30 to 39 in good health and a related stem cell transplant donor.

The CDR3 sequence: CASRTEGASEAFF. The CDR3 region has the DNA TGTGCCAGCAGAACCGAGGGGGCCTCTGAAGCTTTCTTT. The gene calls are TRBV6-5 and TRBJ1-1; TRBD1 agrees at 7 bases. The CDR3 runs to 13 residues. CDR1 and CDR2 (germline): MNHEY, SVGAGI. Unmatched junction bases numbered 7, after V lost 6 bases and J lost 6 bases.

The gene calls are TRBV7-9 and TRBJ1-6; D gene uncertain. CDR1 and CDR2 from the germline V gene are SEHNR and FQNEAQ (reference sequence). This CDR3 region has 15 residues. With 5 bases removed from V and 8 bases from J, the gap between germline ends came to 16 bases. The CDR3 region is CASSRRDLSDSPLHF. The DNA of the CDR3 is TGTGCCAGCAGCCGCCGGGATCTGAGTGATTCACCCCTCCACTTT.

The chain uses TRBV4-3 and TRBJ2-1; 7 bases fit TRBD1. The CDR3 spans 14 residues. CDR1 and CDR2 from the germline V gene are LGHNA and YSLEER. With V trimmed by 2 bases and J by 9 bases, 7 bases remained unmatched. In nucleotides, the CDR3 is TGCGCCAGCAGCCAAACAACAGGGGTCGGTGAGCAGTTCTTC. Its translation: CASSQTTGVGEQFF.

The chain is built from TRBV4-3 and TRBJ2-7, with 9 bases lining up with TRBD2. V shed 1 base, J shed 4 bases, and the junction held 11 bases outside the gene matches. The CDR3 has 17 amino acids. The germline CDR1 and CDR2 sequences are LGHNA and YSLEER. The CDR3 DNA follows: TGCGCCAGCAGCCAAGTAATTTCCAGCGGGGGGATGTACGAGCAGTACTTC. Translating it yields CASSQVISSGGMYEQYF.

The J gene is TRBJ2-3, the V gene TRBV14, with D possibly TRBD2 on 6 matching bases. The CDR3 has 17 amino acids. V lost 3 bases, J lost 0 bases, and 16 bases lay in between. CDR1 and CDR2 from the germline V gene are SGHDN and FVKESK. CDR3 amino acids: CASSQTGTSSSTDTQYF. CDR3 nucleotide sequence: TGTGCCAGCAGCCAGACCGGGACTTCCTCTAGCACAGATACGCAGTATTTT. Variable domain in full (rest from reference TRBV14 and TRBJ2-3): EAGVTQFPSHSVIEKGQTVTLRCDPISGHDNLYWYRRVMGKEIKFLLHFVKESKQDESGMPNNRFLAERTGGTYSTLKVQPAELEDSGVYFCASSQTGTSSSTDTQYFGPGTRLTVL.

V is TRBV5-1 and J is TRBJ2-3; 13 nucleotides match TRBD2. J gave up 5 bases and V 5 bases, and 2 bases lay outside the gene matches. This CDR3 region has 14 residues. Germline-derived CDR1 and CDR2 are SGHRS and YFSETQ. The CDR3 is CASRLAGGRDTQYF. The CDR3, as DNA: TGCGCCAGCAGACTAGCGGGGGGGCGAGATACGCAGTATTTT.

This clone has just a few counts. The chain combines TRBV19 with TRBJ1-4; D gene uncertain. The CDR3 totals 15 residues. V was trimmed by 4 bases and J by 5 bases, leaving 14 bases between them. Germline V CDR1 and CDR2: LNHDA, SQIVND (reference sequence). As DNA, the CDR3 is TGTGCCAGTAGTACCTTTGCGAACGTCAATGAAAAACTGTTTTTT. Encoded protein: CASSTFANVNEKLFF.

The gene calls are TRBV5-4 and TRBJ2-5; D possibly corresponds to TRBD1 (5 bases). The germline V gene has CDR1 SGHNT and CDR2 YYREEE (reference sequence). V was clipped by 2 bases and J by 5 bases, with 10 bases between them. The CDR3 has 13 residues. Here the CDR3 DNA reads TGTGCCAGCAGCTTTCCAGGGCGGGAGACCCAGTACTTC. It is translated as CASSFPGRETQYF. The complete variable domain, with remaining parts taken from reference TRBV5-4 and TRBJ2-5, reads ETGVTQSPTHLIKTRGQQVTLRCSSQSGHNTVSWYQQALGQGPQFIFQYYREEENGRGNFPPRFSGLQFPNYSSELNVNALELDDSALYLCASSFPGRETQYFGPGTRLLVL.

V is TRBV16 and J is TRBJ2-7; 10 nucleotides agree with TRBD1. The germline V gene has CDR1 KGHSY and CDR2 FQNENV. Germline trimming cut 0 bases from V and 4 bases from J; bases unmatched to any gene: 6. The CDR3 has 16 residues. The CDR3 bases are TGTGCCAGCAGCCAATCCCTGGGGACAGGGGCATACGAGCAGTACTTC. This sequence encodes CASSQSLGTGAYEQYF.

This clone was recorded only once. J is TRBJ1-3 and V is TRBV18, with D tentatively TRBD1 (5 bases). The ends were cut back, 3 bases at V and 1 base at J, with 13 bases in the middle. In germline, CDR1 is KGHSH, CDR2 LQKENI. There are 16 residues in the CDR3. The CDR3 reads CASSPGGTRSGNTIYF. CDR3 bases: TGTGCCAGCTCACCGGGGGGAACCCGTTCTGGAAACACCATATATTTT.